This is a list of T cell receptor beta chains from one sample in a study of blood T cell repertoires in COVID-19. Using immunoSEQ multiplex PCR, the repertoire was profiled, and TCRdb retains in-frame clones only, with some absent. The repertoire has approximately 180,000 clones, about 85% of them found once; the top ten carry roughly 18%. The specimen was peripheral blood. Receptors were obtained from a person aged 65-85 years with COVID-19, enrolled during active disease. Both conserved end residues are part of each CDR3. A D gene is named only where the DNA matches it firmly. Not all rows give a size; the values are once, few, many and, for expanded clones, a class.

TRBJ1-2	TRBD1	TRBV30	-	CAWSPSDGTVRYTF	TGTGCCTGGAGTCCTTCGGATGGGACAGTCCGCTACACCTTC
TRBJ2-7	-	TRBV7-3	-	CASSDPGPF	TGTGCCAGCAGCGACCCAGGGCCCTTC
TRBJ1-3	-	TRBV9	-	CASSVGSGDSGNTIYF	TGTGCCAGCAGCGTAGGAAGCGGAGACTCTGGAAACACCATATATTTT
TRBJ1-1	-	TRBV6-2/TRBV6-3	-	CASSLRAGRAEAFF	TGTGCCAGCAGCCTAAGGGCGGGGCGCGCTGAAGCTTTCTTT
TRBJ2-1	TRBD2	TRBV6-4	-	CASSDLAGQNEQFF	TGTGCCAGCAGTGACTTAGCGGGGCAAAATGAGCAGTTCTTC
TRBJ1-4	TRBD1	TRBV28	-	CASSNRGPTNEKLFF	TGTGCCAGCTCAAACAGGGGCCCAACTAATGAAAAACTGTTTTTT
TRBJ2-5	TRBD2	TRBV9	-	CASSVSSGETQYF	TGTGCCAGCAGCGTCTCTAGCGGTGAGACCCAGTACTTC
TRBJ1-2	TRBD1	TRBV27	-	CASSPQGASGYGYTF	TGTGCCAGCAGTCCACAGGGGGCTTCTGGCTATGGCTACACCTTC
TRBJ1-5	-	TRBV10-3	-	CAIRGDSPNQPQHF	TGTGCCATCAGGGGTGACAGTCCCAATCAGCCCCAGCATTTT
TRBJ2-5	-	TRBV5-4	-	CASSFTSQGGPETQYF	TGTGCCAGCAGCTTTACCAGTCAGGGGGGACCAGAGACCCAGTACTTC
TRBJ2-3	-	TRBV7-2	once	CASSLQSGASTDTQYF	TGTGCCAGCAGCTTACAAAGCGGAGCTAGCACAGATACGCAGTATTTT
TRBJ1-4	-	TRBV5-1	few	CASSIQGINEKLFF	TGCGCCAGCAGTATCCAGGGTATTAATGAAAAACTGTTTTTT
TRBJ1-5	TRBD1	TRBV28	few	CASSWGQGRNQPQHF	TGTGCCAGCAGTTGGGGACAGGGGAGAAATCAGCCCCAGCATTTT
TRBJ2-1	TRBD2	TRBV7-3	-	CATSSGRASYNEQFF	TGTGCCACATCTAGCGGGAGGGCGTCCTACAATGAGCAGTTCTTC
TRBJ1-5	-	TRBV28	few	CASSPGRQARGNQPQHF	TGTGCCAGCAGTCCAGGGAGACAGGCTAGGGGCAATCAGCCCCAGCATTTT
TRBJ1-3	TRBD1	TRBV18	-	CASSPPSTGSLGNTIYF	TGTGCCAGCTCACCTCCATCGACAGGGTCGTTGGGAAACACCATATATTTT
TRBJ2-1	TRBD2	TRBV28	once	CASSGTSEGRNEQFF	TGTGCCAGCAGTGGGACTAGTGAAGGTAGAAATGAGCAGTTCTTC
TRBJ1-5	TRBD1	TRBV12-5	-	CASGLFVAGGTAQPQHF	TGTGCTAGTGGTTTGTTCGTGGCAGGGGGCACGGCTCAGCCCCAGCATTTT
TRBJ2-7	-	TRBV5-6	few	CASSLIAGEQYF	TGTGCCAGCAGCTTGATTGCAGGCGAGCAGTACTTC
TRBJ2-7	TRBD2	TRBV6-1	-	CASSEAWWVAGATYEQYF	TGTGCCAGCAGTGAAGCGTGGTGGGTAGCGGGAGCAACCTACGAGCAGTACTTC
TRBJ2-3	TRBD2	TRBV6-4	-	CASSAYRGGTDTQYF	TGTGCCAGCAGTGCGTACCGGGGGGGCACAGATACGCAGTATTTT
TRBJ2-2	TRBD2	TRBV27	once	CASSPPGLAGYGELFF	TGTGCCAGCAGTCCCCCGGGACTAGCGGGATACGGGGAGCTGTTTTTT
TRBJ2-1	TRBD1	TRBV27	-	CASGLDRYNEQFF	TGTGCCAGCGGCCTGGACAGGTACAATGAGCAGTTCTTC
TRBJ2-3	TRBD2	TRBV10-3	-	CAIRLAGGTDTQYF	TGTGCCATCAGACTAGCGGGAGGCACAGATACGCAGTATTTT
TRBJ2-2	TRBD2	TRBV27	-	CASSLTPPHSGGGTGELFF	TGTGCCAGCAGTTTAACCCCCCCCCATAGCGGGGGAGGCACCGGGGAGCTGTTTTTT
TRBJ1-4	-	TRBV19	few	CASSFGATNEKLFF	TGTGCCAGTAGTTTCGGGGCAACTAATGAAAAACTGTTTTTT
TRBJ2-5	-	TRBV5-4	-	CASSWGDRETQYF	TGTGCCAGCAGCTGGGGGGACAGAGAGACCCAGTACTTC
TRBJ2-7	TRBD2	TRBV7-2	-	CASSEGLAGTEQYF	TGTGCCAGCAGCGAGGGACTAGCGGGAACCGAGCAGTACTTC
TRBJ2-7	TRBD1	TRBV2	-	CASTIRDRGTEQYF	TGTGCCAGCACTATCCGGGACAGGGGGACCGAGCAGTACTTC
TRBJ1-1	TRBD1	TRBV6-5	-	CASSRHGQVNTEAFF	TGTGCCAGCAGCCGGCATGGACAGGTGAACACTGAAGCTTTCTTT
TRBJ2-5	TRBD2	TRBV19	once	CASSSLTGGFETQYF	TGTGCCAGTAGTAGTCTGACGGGAGGCTTTGAGACCCAGTACTTC
TRBJ2-3	-	TRBV7-2	-	CASSLRGGSATQYF	TGTGCCAGCAGCTTACGTGGCGGCTCGGCTACGCAGTATTTT
TRBJ2-6	-	TRBV19	-	CASSINGAAGANVLTF	TGTGCCAGTAGTATAAATGGGGCAGCTGGGGCCAACGTCCTGACTTTC